This T cell receptor (beta chain) was captured by sequencing in a study of neurological immune-mediated disorders. Study-wide results and caveats: HTLV-1-associated myelopathy had the most TCR clonal expansion, while multiple sclerosis had the least, a level that fell below healthy controls.

The CDR3 extends over 13 amino acids. The junction had 8 bases not matched to a gene; V was cut back by 6 bases and J by 10 bases. Looked up from germline, CDR1 is MNHEY and CDR2 is SMNVEV (reference sequence). As to time point: technical triplicate 3. CD4+ or CD8+ T cells at a count of some 1 million served as input for the sorted libraries. This clonotype has ten or more counts. Its specificity is not known. The team produced cDNA through 5'RACE using 10-nucleotide random UMIs. Over 160 million TCR-beta sequences from 15-18 subjects came from every sequencing run. TCRdb redid the calling of the 5' RACE reads with MiXCR, one entry per CDR3 protein. This sample has tens of thousands of distinct CDR3 sequences, with about a sixth found just once.

The specimen was CD4+ T cells from blood. This TCR was sampled from a female donor with HTLV-1-associated myelopathy (HAM/TSP). The chain is built from TRBV27 and TRBJ2-1; 8 nucleotides line up with TRBD2. The CDR3 spells CASRTGGGREQFF. For the CDR3, the DNA is TGTGCCAGCAGAACGGGGGGGGGAAGGGAGCAGTTCTTC.